This T cell receptor beta chain was retrieved from a study of cytomegalovirus exposure and HLA in healthy donors. Both 60 Vbeta primers and 13 Jbeta primers went into the PCR. Measured with immunoSEQ multiplex PCR; TCRdb has only the in-frame clones, and not every one. The data show some 130,000 clones, about 81% seen once. CDR1 is PRHDT and CDR2 is FYEKMQ in the germline V gene (reference sequence). The CDR3 totals 16 residues. V was cut by 0 bases and J by 2 bases, with 14 bases left in between. The sequencing input was PBMCs. V usage is TRBV13 and J usage is TRBJ2-7, with D perhaps TRBD1 (6 bases). The receptor was derived from a woman between 45 and 60 years old in good health and CMV-seropositive. CDR3 nucleotides: TGTGCCAGCAGCTTAGGCCCAGGGACATGGACCTACGAGCAGTACTTC. Translation gives CASSLGPGTWTYEQYF.